The clone carrying this T cell receptor beta chain was seen a few times. Antigen specificity is unknown. With 9 bases clipped from V and 6 bases from J, the junction kept 3 bases outside the gene matches. CDR3 length equals 11 residues. Germline CDR1 reads SNHLY; CDR2 reads FYNNEI. Measured with immunoSEQ multiplex PCR; TCRdb has only the in-frame clones, and not every one. Among about 260,000 clones listed, about nine tenths were seen once. These data come from a study of cytomegalovirus exposure and HLA in healthy donors. Whole-study results and caveats: Reports described diagnosis of cytomegalovirus status by the classifier as highly specific and sensitive. The finding came from a later analysis; first-cohort TCR clusters tended to co-occur in the 90 to 150 validation repertoires.

This receptor was taken from a woman aged 25 to 39 in good health and CMV-seronegative. The chain carries TRBV2 and TRBJ1-2, with TRBD1 identical over 8 bases. The source material was PBMCs. This chain's CDR3 is CASRTGNGYTF. The CDR3 region has the DNA TGTGCCAGTAGGACAGGGAATGGCTACACCTTC. Supplemented by reference TRBV2 and TRBJ1-2, the full variable domain reads EPEVTQTPSHQVTQMGQEVILRCVPISNHLYFYWYRQILGQKVEFLVSFYNNEISEKSEIFDDQFSVERPDGSNFTLKIRSTKLEDSAMYFCASRTGNGYTFGSGTRLTVV.